The source of this T cell receptor beta chain is a study of blood T cell repertoires in COVID-19. Study overall: Spain, Italy and the United States supplied samples that represented acute and convalescent COVID-19. In each case, the material was cDNA or gDNA derived from T cells, B-cell-depleted T cells, or PBMCs.

In the authors' workflow: Scientists estimated how many nucleated cells there were by amplifying reference gene primers. TCRdb keeps only in-frame clones here, not all; method: immunoSEQ multiplex PCR. The V and J calls and the clone size are those of that table, but D and trimming were determined from the DNA. The sample holds around 300,000 clones; approximately 85% are singletons and the top ten take roughly 15%. This clone has just a few counts. J was trimmed by 5 bases and V by 4 bases; bases with no gene match: 8. The length of the CDR3 is 15 residues. Germline assignment: CDR1 LGHDT and CDR2 YNNKEL (reference sequence).

This TCR was recovered from a human donor in a cohort sampled during active COVID-19. This chain connects TRBV3-1 (or the pseudogene TRBV3-2) to TRBJ2-7; 10 bases line up with TRBD2. The specimen was peripheral blood. In DNA, the CDR3 is TGTGCCAGCAGCCGCCTCATAGCGGGAGGCCACGAGCAGTACTTC. Encoded protein: CASSRLIAGGHEQYF.